Listed below are T cell receptor beta chains from one sample, sequenced in a study of T cells in Graves' hyperthyroidism and ophthalmopathy. Using its own MiXCR run on the multiplex PCR reads, TCRdb lists one record per CDR3 protein. The sample lists some 440,000 distinct CDR3 sequences, 15% to 17% occurring once. The sample consisted of blood. These receptors all stem from a woman between 18 and 29 years old with Graves' hyperthyroidism. The CDR3 runs from the conserved cysteine through the conserved F or W. Fields, in order: V gene, J gene, clone size, D gene, CDR3 DNA, CDR3 protein. A D gene is named only where the DNA matches it firmly. Rows give clone size only sometimes, using once, few, many, or a class for an expanded clone.

>TRBV5-1|TRBJ1-2|many|.
TGCGCCAGCAGCTTTGGGACAACTAACTATGGCTACACCTTC
CASSFGTTNYGYTF
>TRBV28|TRBJ1-5|.|.
TGTGCCAGCAGTTTAGGGGCCGTGGGAGGGAGAAGGAGGTGGAATCAGCCCCAGCATTTT
CASSLGAVGGRRRWNQPQHF
>TRBV20-1|TRBJ1-5|many|.
TGCAGTGCTAGTAGAGATTTAAATCAGCCCCAGCATTTT
CSASRDLNQPQHF
>TRBV7-9|TRBJ2-1|many|TRBD1
TGTGCCAGCAGCTTACGGACAGGGTCTTATTACAATGAGCAGTTCTTC
CASSLRTGSYYNEQFF
>TRBV6-5|TRBJ2-7|.|.
TGTGCCAGCATCCCCCCGGGACGCTCCTACGAGCAGTACTTC
CASIPPGRSYEQYF
>TRBV2|TRBJ2-1|many|TRBD1
TGTGCCAGCAGTACTAACCCGGGACAGGGGCTCAATGAGCAGTTCTTC
CASSTNPGQGLNEQFF
>TRBV11-2|TRBJ2-2|many|.
TGTGCCAGCAGCCCCCATTTCGGGGAGCTGTTTTTT
CASSPHFGELFF
>TRBV12-3/TRBV12-4|TRBJ1-2|few|.
TGTGCCAGCAGTCGGGGCCACCTTGGCTATGGCTACACCTTC
CASSRGHLGYGYTF
>TRBV4-3|TRBJ2-5|.|.
TGCGCCAGCAGCCAAGAGGAGCAAGAGACCCAGTACTTC
CASSQEEQETQYF
>TRBV5-1|TRBJ1-2|many|.
TGCGCCAGCAGCTTGGCCGGGACGGACACTAACTATGGCTACACCTTC
CASSLAGTDTNYGYTF
>TRBV2|TRBJ2-7|few|.
TGTGCCAGCAGTGATGGCAGGGGCTCCTACGAGCAGTACTTC
CASSDGRGSYEQYF
>TRBV12-3/TRBV12-4|TRBJ2-7|many|TRBD2
TGTGCCAGCAGAGCGGGGGCGAGATACTACGAGCAGTACTTC
CASRAGARYYEQYF
>TRBV9|TRBJ2-3|many|TRBD1
TGTGCCAGCAGCCCCCGGACAGGCGGAGGAGATACGCAGTATTTT
CASSPRTGGGDTQYF
>TRBV7-2|TRBJ1-2|few|.
TGTGCCAGCAGCTTCCCGGGGGTTTCAGGTTATGGCTACACCTTC
CASSFPGVSGYGYTF
>TRBV12-3/TRBV12-4|TRBJ2-7|many|TRBD2
TGTGCCAGCAGTCCGCTTAGCGGGGGGGCTTACGAGCAGTACTTC
CASSPLSGGAYEQYF
>TRBV18|TRBJ2-1|many|.
TGTGCCAGCTCACCACTGGGGCCGCGGAGCTACAATGAGCAGTTCTTC
CASSPLGPRSYNEQFF
>TRBV12-3/TRBV12-4|TRBJ2-3|.|TRBD2
TGTGCCAGCAGTTTATTCGGCAGGGGTCTCAAGCGGGAGGGTGGAGATACGCAGTATTTT
CASSLFGRGLKREGGDTQYF
>TRBV12-3/TRBV12-4|TRBJ2-1|few|TRBD2
TGTGCCACAGGACTAGCGGGCGCCGGGGGTTCGCAGTTCTTC
CATGLAGAGGSQFF
>TRBV20-1|TRBJ2-2|.|TRBD2
TGCAGTGCTAAAAAGCGGGGGGGTGTCGGGGAGCTGTTTTTT
CSAKKRGGVGELFF
>TRBV5-1|TRBJ1-6|many|.
TGCGCCAGCAGCACACAGGGAGCGAGTTCACCCCTCCACTTT
CASSTQGASSPLHF
>TRBV7-6|TRBJ2-1|many|TRBD2
TGTGCCAGCAGCTTAACTAGCGGCTTTGGTCTGGAGCAGTTCTTC
CASSLTSGFGLEQFF
>TRBV7-2|TRBJ2-7|many|.
TGTGCCAGCAGCTTAGGACCGTTCTACGAGCAGTACTTC
CASSLGPFYEQYF
>TRBV6-1|TRBJ2-3|.|.
TGTGCCAGCACAGACGGGGGAGATACGCAGTATTTT
CASTDGGDTQYF
>TRBV7-6|TRBJ2-5|.|.
TGTGCCAGCAGCCGGGAACTGGGGGAGACCCAGTACTTC
CASSRELGETQYF
>TRBV11-3|TRBJ2-2|many|TRBD2
TGTGCCAGCAGCACCGGGGGACTAGCGGGGGTCACCGGGGAGCTGTTTTTT
CASSTGGLAGVTGELFF
>TRBV15|TRBJ1-2|few|.
TGTGCCACCAGCAAGGGCAGGGCGGTATCCAACTATGGCTACACCTTC
CATSKGRAVSNYGYTF
>TRBV20-1|TRBJ2-3|.|TRBD2
TGCAGTGCTAGAGACGGACTAGCGGGGGGGGATACGCAGTATTTT
CSARDGLAGGDTQYF
>TRBV9|TRBJ2-3|.|TRBD2
TGTGCCAGCAGCGTAGGTCGGCTAGCGGGGACGGCGCAGTATTTT
CASSVGRLAGTAQYF
>TRBV7-2|TRBJ1-1|many|.
TGTGCCAGCAGCGCCACTCGAAAGAACACTGAAGCTTTCTTT
CASSATRKNTEAFF
>TRBV18|TRBJ1-5|many|TRBD1
TGTGCCAGCTCACCCGGGACAGGGGATCATAGCAATCAGCCCCAGCATTTT
CASSPGTGDHSNQPQHF
>TRBV6-1|TRBJ1-5|many|TRBD1
TGTGCCAGCGCGGACAGGGAGGTAGATCAGCCCCAGCATTTT
CASADREVDQPQHF
>TRBV6-1|TRBJ2-6|few|.
TGTGCCAGCAGTGGGCAGTCTGGGGCCAACGTCCTGACTTTC
CASSGQSGANVLTF
>TRBV2|TRBJ2-1|many|.
TGTGCCAGCAGTGAGTCGAGCTCCTACAATGAGCAGTTCTTC
CASSESSSYNEQFF